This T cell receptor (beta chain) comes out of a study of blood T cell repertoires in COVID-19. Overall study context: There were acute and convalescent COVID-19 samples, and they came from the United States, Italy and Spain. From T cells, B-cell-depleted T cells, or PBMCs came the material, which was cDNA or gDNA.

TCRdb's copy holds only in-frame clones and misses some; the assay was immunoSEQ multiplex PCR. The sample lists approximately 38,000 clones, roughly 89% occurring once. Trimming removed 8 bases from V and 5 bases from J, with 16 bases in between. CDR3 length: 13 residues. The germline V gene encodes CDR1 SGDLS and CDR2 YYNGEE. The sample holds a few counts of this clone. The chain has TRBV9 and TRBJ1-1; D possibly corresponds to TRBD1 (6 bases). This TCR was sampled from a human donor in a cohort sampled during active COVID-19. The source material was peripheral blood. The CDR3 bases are TGTGCCAGTAGTTATTCGGGACAAACTGAAGCTTTCTTT. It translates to CASSYSGQTEAFF.